This entry lists 15 T cell receptor beta chains sequenced from one sample in a study of blood T cells in healthy people across ages. Primers used in a second PCR of about 6 to 11 cycles were a sample-barcoded 5' primer and a J-beta primer mix. TCRdb called the 5' RACE reads again in MiXCR, with one record for every CDR3 protein. The table records roughly 1,100,000 distinct CDR3 sequences, almost 25% of them present only once. Separately, the same data were catalogued under a study of T cells of mothers and their children.

Source material: blood. These receptors all stem from a girl aged 2 to 9 in good health.

The chain carries TRBV2 and TRBJ1-5; 7 nucleotides match TRBD1. The germline V gene encodes CDR1 SNHLY and CDR2 FYNNEI. This CDR3 is 14 amino acids long. J was trimmed by 6 bases and V by 7 bases; bases with no gene match: 9. The CDR3 region is CASNPRQGSQPQHF. In DNA, the CDR3 is TGTGCCAGCAACCCAAGACAGGGTAGTCAGCCCCAGCATTTT. Supplemented by reference TRBV2 and TRBJ1-5, the full variable domain reads EPEVTQTPSHQVTQMGQEVILRCVPISNHLYFYWYRQILGQKVEFLVSFYNNEISEKSEIFDDQFSVERPDGSNFTLKIRSTKLEDSAMYFCASNPRQGSQPQHFGDGTRLSIL.

This clonotype was recorded a few times. Relative to the germline gene, one junction end is altered; a read error may explain this. The chain is built from TRBV7-7 and TRBJ2-5; D is ambiguous. Germline lookup yields CDR1 SSHAT and CDR2 FNYEAQ (reference sequence). The CDR3 extends over 13 amino acids. CDR3 in amino acids: CASSLDEQETQYF. DNA of the CDR3: TGTGCTAGCAGCTTAGACGAGCAAGAGACCCAGTACTTC.

V is TRBV7-9 and J is TRBJ2-3; D assignment may be TRBD1 or TRBD2 (6 bases each). In germline, CDR1 is SEHNR, CDR2 FQNEAQ (reference sequence). The length of the CDR3 is 16 residues. Trimming removed 2 bases at V and 3 bases at J, with 15 bases between. Written as DNA, the CDR3 is TGTGCCAGCAGCTTATTCTGGGGGGCCGGAACAGATACGCAGTATTTT. The encoded protein is CASSLFWGAGTDTQYF.

This clonotype was counted only a few times. The chain joins TRBV29-1 to TRBJ2-5; possibly TRBD1 for D (6 bases). Germline assignment: CDR1 SQVTM and CDR2 ANQGSEA. The germline V and J ends were trimmed by 1 base and 14 bases, with 11 bases remaining between them. The CDR3 consists of 10 residues. The CDR3 loop is CSVEVGAAYF. In DNA, the CDR3 is TGCAGCGTTGAAGTGGGGGCCGCCTACTTC.

V usage is TRBV15 and J usage is TRBJ2-5; D might be TRBD1 or TRBD2, each matching 5 bases. The V and J ends lost 6 bases and 2 bases respectively, with 19 bases between them. This CDR3 spans 16 amino acids. Germline CDR1 and CDR2: LNHNV and YYDKDF (reference sequence). The CDR3 region is CATREGEGRVQETQYF. The CDR3 coding sequence is TGTGCCACCAGAGAGGGTGAGGGACGGGTGCAAGAGACCCAGTACTTC. The whole variable domain, remainder taken from reference TRBV15 and TRBJ2-5, is DAMVIQNPRYQVTQFGKPVTLSCSQTLNHNVMYWYQQKSSQAPKLLFHYYDKDFNNEADTPDNFQSRRPNTSFCFLDIRSPGLGDTAMYLCATREGEGRVQETQYFGPGTRLLVL.

The chain carries TRBV11-2 and TRBJ2-1; TRBD2 is a possible D gene (5 bases). The CDR3 length is 14 residues. In germline, CDR1 is SGHAT, CDR2 FQNNGV. Trimming removed 5 bases at V and 12 bases at J, with 20 bases between. The CDR3 sequence: CASSSNAGSLVQFF. Written as DNA, the CDR3 is TGTGCCAGCAGCAGCAATGCGGGCTCGTTGGTGCAGTTCTTC. Using reference TRBV11-2 and TRBJ2-1 for the parts outside the CDR3, the full variable domain is EAGVAQSPRYKIIEKRQSVAFWCNPISGHATLYWYQQILGQGPKLLIQFQNNGVVDDSQLPKDRFSAERLKGVDSTLKIQPAKLEDSAVYLCASSSNAGSLVQFFGPGTRLTVL.

This CDR3 reads CSAPAAQAETQYF. DNA for the CDR3: TGCAGTGCCCCCGCTGCCCAGGCAGAGACCCAGTACTTC. V gene TRBV20-1 combines with J gene TRBJ2-5; D gene unclear. The CDR3 length is 13 residues. Germline V CDR1 and CDR2: DFQATT, SNEGSKA (reference sequence). The V end lost 6 bases, the J end lost 4 bases, and 15 bases lay between the germline ends.

The genes are TRBV5-1 and TRBJ2-1; 7 bases line up with TRBD2. Looked up from germline, CDR1 is SGHRS and CDR2 is YFSETQ. CDR3 length equals 15 residues. The ends lost 0 bases at V and 5 bases at J; junction bases unmatched: 5. CDR3 residues: CASSLVAGEHNEQFF. CDR3 coding DNA: TGCGCCAGCAGCTTGGTCGCGGGAGAGCACAATGAGCAGTTCTTC.

Details on this clonotype: One base away lies a much larger clone, so this may be a sequencing read error. This chain uses TRBV7-9 with TRBJ2-3; D is uncertain. Trimming stripped 1 base from V and 0 bases from J, with 5 bases between. CDR3 size: 14 residues. Germline V lookup: CDR1 SEHNR, CDR2 FQNEAQ (reference sequence). In DNA, the CDR3 is TGTGCCAGCAGCTTAGTGGTTAGCACAGATACGCAGTATTTT. This codes for CASSLVVSTDTQYF. Drawing the rest from reference TRBV7-9 and TRBJ2-3, the complete variable domain is DTGVSQNPRHKITKRGQNVTFRCDPISEHNRLYWYRQTLGQGPEFLTYFQNEAQLEKSRLLSDRFSAERPKGSFSTLEIQRTEQGDSAMYLCASSLVVSTDTQYFGPGTRLTVL.

This chain uses TRBV29-1 with TRBJ2-5; D assignment may be TRBD1 or TRBD2 (5 bases each). This CDR3 has 13 residues. V shed 3 bases and J shed 3 bases, with 11 bases lying between them. The germline CDR1 and CDR2 sequences are SQVTM and ANQGSEA. DNA for the CDR3: TGCAGCGTTGATGGTCTGGGGGAAGAGACCCAGTACTTC. Residues: CSVDGLGEETQYF. Looking up the rest from reference TRBV29-1 and TRBJ2-5 gives the full variable domain: SAVISQKPSRDICQRGTSLTIQCQVDSQVTMMFWYRQQPGQSLTLIATANQGSEATYESGFVIDKFPISRPNLTFSTLTVSNMSPEDSSIYLCSVDGLGEETQYFGPGTRLLVL.

This clonotype was counted between two and nine times. The chain is built from TRBV29-1 and TRBJ2-2, with TRBD2 matching 7 bases. CDR1 and CDR2 from the germline V gene are SQVTM and ANQGSEA. Trimming took 0 bases from V and 2 from J; bases not matched to a gene: 6. This CDR3 has 16 residues. The CDR3 loop reads CSVEDLSGANTGELFF. As DNA, the CDR3 is TGCAGCGTTGAAGATCTCAGCGGGGCCAACACCGGGGAGCTGTTTTTT.

The J gene is TRBJ2-2, the V gene TRBV4-2; D uncertain. Trimming removed 1 base from V and 6 bases from J, with 9 bases in between. Germline V CDR1 and CDR2: LGHNA, YNFKEQ. The CDR3 spans 14 residues. The CDR3 loop is CASSQAVISGELFF. The CDR3 DNA follows: TGTGCCAGCAGCCAAGCAGTTATCTCCGGGGAGCTGTTTTTT.

This clonotype appeared a few times. This chain joins TRBV5-1 and TRBJ2-1, with D maybe TRBD2 (5 bases). CDR1 and CDR2 (germline): SGHRS, YFSETQ. This CDR3 region has 16 residues. Trimming pared 3 bases from V and 3 bases from J, leaving 16 bases between. This CDR3 reads CASSSRGAVSYNEQFF. DNA for the CDR3: TGCGCCAGCAGCTCCCGGGGTGCGGTTAGCTACAATGAGCAGTTCTTC.

The sample holds a few counts of this clonotype. The chain links TRBV7-9 to TRBJ2-7, with D possibly being TRBD1 (6 bases). V lost 5 bases to trimming and J lost 3 bases, with 17 bases between them. The CDR3 totals 15 residues. The germline gives CDR1 SEHNR, CDR2 FQNEAQ (reference sequence). As DNA, the CDR3 is TGTGCCAGCAGCGAGGACAGTCGATTCTTCTACGAGCAGTACTTC. This encodes CASSEDSRFFYEQYF.

In its sample, this clonotype was seen a few times. The V call is TRBV29-1, the J call TRBJ2-5; D gene uncertain. Trimming removed 0 bases from V and 5 bases from J, with 10 bases in between. Germline V gives CDR1 SQVTM, CDR2 ANQGSEA. The CDR3 totals 13 residues. CDR3 loop: CSVEEGPHETQYF. The CDR3 nucleotides are TGCAGCGTTGAAGAGGGCCCACATGAGACCCAGTACTTC.